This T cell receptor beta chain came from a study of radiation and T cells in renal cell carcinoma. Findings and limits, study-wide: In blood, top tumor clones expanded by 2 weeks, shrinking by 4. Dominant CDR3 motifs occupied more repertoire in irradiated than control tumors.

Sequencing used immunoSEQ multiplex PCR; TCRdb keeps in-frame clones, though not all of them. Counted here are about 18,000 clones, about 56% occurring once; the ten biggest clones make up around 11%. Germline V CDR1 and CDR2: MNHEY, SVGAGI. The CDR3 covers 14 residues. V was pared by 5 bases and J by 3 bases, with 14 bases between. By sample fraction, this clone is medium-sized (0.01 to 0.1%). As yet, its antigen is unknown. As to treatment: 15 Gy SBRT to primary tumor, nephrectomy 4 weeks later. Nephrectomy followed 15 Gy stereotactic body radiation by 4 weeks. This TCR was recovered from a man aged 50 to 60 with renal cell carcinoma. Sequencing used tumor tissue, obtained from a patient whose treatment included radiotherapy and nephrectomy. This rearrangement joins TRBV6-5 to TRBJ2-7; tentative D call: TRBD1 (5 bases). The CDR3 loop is CASSRWTRDYEQYF. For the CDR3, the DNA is TGTGCCAGCAGTCGCTGGACCAGGGACTACGAGCAGTACTTC.